This T cell receptor beta chain was retrieved from a study of T-cell memory formation after mild COVID-19. This clonotype has a handful of counts. Its antigen is not identified. Between the trimmed V and J ends, which lost 7 bases and 1 base, there was a span of 11 bases. This CDR3 region has 13 residues. In germline, CDR1 is SNHLY, CDR2 FYNNEI. Whole-study results and caveats: Contracting clones localized mainly to CM and EM when CD4+ and mainly to EMRA when CD8+. The study detected some responding clones in pre-infection memory, suggesting cross-reactive memory joined.

TCR alpha and TCR beta cDNA libraries carrying sample barcodes and UMIs were produced by 5'RACE using constant-segment primers. TCRdb re-derived calls from the 5' RACE reads in MiXCR, one entry per CDR3 protein. The sample shows roughly 380,000 distinct CDR3 sequences, around 28% of them seen only once. The sample taken for sequencing was PBMCs or a T cell subset sorted from them (not recorded which). The rearrangement uses TRBV2 and TRBJ2-7; TRBD1 is a possible D gene (6 bases). The sequence came from an adult woman who had mild COVID-19 (a few samples of this study predate the infection). Cell type and time point are not known. CDR3 sequence (DNA): TGTGCCAGCACCTCCGGACAGTCCTACGAGCAGTACTTC. This translates into CASTSGQSYEQYF.